Listed below are T cell receptor beta chains from one sample, sequenced in a study of Ad26.COV2.S vaccination and SARS-CoV-2 variants. Sequencing used immunoSEQ multiplex PCR; TCRdb keeps in-frame clones, though not all of them. The sample yields about 350,000 clones, about 88% seen once. Sequenced material: peripheral blood, taken in a trial of Ad26.COV2.S vaccine versus placebo. These receptors all stem from a person aged 18-60 years who received the Ad26.COV2.S COVID-19 vaccine or a placebo. The CDR3 runs from the conserved cysteine through the conserved F or W.

CDR3 protein	CDR3 length	V gene	J gene
CASSFSQSKNIQYF	14	TRBV19	TRBJ2-4
CASSPPTYPGELFF	14	TRBV18	TRBJ2-2
CASSPGTGNEQFF	13	TRBV5-6	TRBJ2-1
CASSPQGLAGHTDTQYF	17	TRBV6-4	TRBJ2-3
CASKGNRGPRSYEQYF	16	TRBV11-2	TRBJ2-7
CASRGLAGGTDTQYF	15	TRBV6-5	TRBJ2-3
CASSQTGGVYGYTF	14	TRBV28	TRBJ1-2
CASSLEAGTPNNEQFF	16	TRBV7-3	TRBJ2-1
CASSFMRRNTEAFF	14	TRBV5-4	TRBJ1-1
CASSPNGGRQTQYF	14	TRBV4-3	TRBJ2-5
CASSSRGDSQRGTEAFF	17	TRBV5-5	TRBJ1-1
CASSTQGASEAFF	13	TRBV6-5	TRBJ1-1
CAIEGRWAFF	10	TRBV27	TRBJ1-1
CASSFGGPGRTGELFF	16	TRBV7-3	TRBJ2-2
CASSQEMGAGTEAFF	15	TRBV4-3	TRBJ1-1
CASSPLVGNEQFF	13	TRBV27	TRBJ2-1
CASPGGGSKRDTQYF	15	TRBV2	TRBJ2-3
CASSVRGSSYEQYF	14	TRBV9	TRBJ2-7
CASQGGLTDTQYF	13	TRBV7-9	TRBJ2-3
CATSDTRALPEKLFF	15	TRBV24-1	TRBJ1-4
CATLPRTGGNQPQHF	15	TRBV19	TRBJ1-5
CASSSAAEGQKFEQYF	16	TRBV28	TRBJ2-7
CASSRQGAITLSTDTQYF	18	TRBV5-5	TRBJ2-3
CASRTTVMNTEAFF	14	TRBV28	TRBJ1-1
CASSLLTGDGYTF	13	TRBV27	TRBJ1-2
CATSPSLPSEQYF	13	TRBV24-1	TRBJ2-7
CASSQDVGSSYNEQFF	16	TRBV4-3	TRBJ2-1
CASSSGQGVRDTEAFF	16	TRBV19	TRBJ1-1
CASSQGPEAFF	11	TRBV19	TRBJ1-1
CASSLGDSPYEQYF	14	TRBV5-4	TRBJ2-7
CASSLGQAEITGELFF	16	TRBV13	TRBJ2-2
CASSLGGTENSPLHF	15	TRBV7-2	TRBJ1-6
CASSPRQGSSGANVLTF	17	TRBV9	TRBJ2-6
CASSVGWANTEAFF	14	TRBV9	TRBJ1-1
CASSQESQGNEQYF	14	TRBV3-1/TRBV3-2	TRBJ2-7
CASSLGGGDTIYF	13	TRBV5-1	TRBJ1-3
CASSLEGRHHMNTEAFF	17	TRBV5-1	TRBJ1-1
CAISSGTGSSYEQYF	15	TRBV10-3	TRBJ2-7
CASSPSIDGGGYYGYTF	17	TRBV4-3	TRBJ1-2
CASGTSGSGETQYF	14	TRBV28	TRBJ2-5
CASSLGPNQPQHF	13	TRBV11-2	TRBJ1-5